Sequencing of this T cell receptor beta chain was carried out in a study of blood T cells in healthy people across ages. Study results and caveats: Conclusively comparing naive with antigen-experienced cells was impossible with unsorted PBMCs. Strong correlation existed between TCR beta diversity and naive T cell percentage.

This clonotype has at least ten counts. What it binds is not known. A second roughly 6 to 11 cycle PCR used barcoded and J-beta primers. MiXCR, applied by TCRdb to the 5' RACE reads, yields one record per CDR3 protein. The sample records around 1.7 million distinct CDR3 sequences, 28% being singletons. Per sample, a minimum of 6 million PBMCs were isolated. Extraction yielded at least 6 micrograms of total RNA per sample. The length of the CDR3 is 13 residues. The V segment lost 3 bases and the J segment 7 bases; nucleotides outside the gene matches: 5. The sequenced sample was blood. This clonotype was obtained from a woman in her thirties in good health. This rearrangement joins TRBV12-3 or TRBV12-4 to TRBJ2-5, with 7 bases matching TRBD1. CDR3 amino acids: CASSLAGGMTQYF. Written as DNA, the CDR3 is TGTGCCAGCAGTTTGGCAGGGGGTATGACCCAGTACTTC.